This TCR beta chain appears in the sequencing data of a study of cytomegalovirus exposure and HLA in healthy donors. The CDR3 is 13 amino acids. The V and J ends lost 2 bases and 6 bases respectively, with 8 bases between them. Germline V lookup: CDR1 LNHNV, CDR2 YYDKDF (reference sequence). Study-level findings and limits: Association with HLA alleles at 0.05 false discovery rate was found for 16,951 TCR beta sequences in a later analysis.

This PCR relied on a set of 60 Vbeta primers and 13 Jbeta primers. Sequencing used immunoSEQ multiplex PCR; TCRdb keeps in-frame clones, though not all of them. This table has about 170,000 clones, 75% to 85% appearing once. A note on this clone: Its antigen is not known.

The clonotype comes from a female donor in good health and CMV-seronegative. The chain is built from TRBV15 and TRBJ2-1, with a possible D match to TRBD1 (5 bases). The sequenced material came from PBMCs. DNA for the CDR3: TGTGCCACCAGCAGAACCCAGGGCAATGAGCAGTTCTTC. Its protein is CATSRTQGNEQFF.